One sample yielded the 29 T cell receptor beta chains listed below, sequenced in a study of vaccination and CD4 T cells after COVID-19. Noted treatment: roughly 11-day PBMC culture with coronavirus spike peptide pools or control peptides (ViraFEST assay). Cultured CD4+ T cell DNA was sequenced using the Oncomine TCR Beta short-read assay. TCRdb re-called the PCR reads with MiXCR, one entry per CDR3 protein. This table holds about 19,000 distinct CDR3 sequences, 38% found once. These receptors' antigens are unknown. Input material: cultured CD4+ T cells from blood. The receptor set was obtained from a human donor with COVID-19.

The chain joins TRBV6-1 to TRBJ2-1; 8 nucleotides align to TRBD2. Germline-derived CDR1 and CDR2 are MNHNS and SASEGT. The CDR3 extends over 14 amino acids. Trimming at V came to 5 bases and at J to 8 bases, leaving 8 bases not matched to a gene. CDR3: CASSRGGQADEQFF. The DNA of the CDR3 is TGTGCCAGCAGTCGGGGGGGCCAGGCGGATGAGCAGTTCTTC.

Only a few counts were recorded for this clonotype. The rearrangement links TRBV6-5 to TRBJ2-7; 7 bases match TRBD1. The CDR3 spans 14 residues. With 2 bases clipped from V and 2 bases from J, the junction kept 3 bases outside the gene matches. Germline assignment: CDR1 MNHEY and CDR2 SVGAGI. CDR3 protein: CASSYGQGAYEQYF. The CDR3 DNA sequence: TGTGCCAGCAGTTACGGGCAGGGGGCCTACGAGCAGTACTTC.

The chain carries TRBV5-6 and TRBJ2-2; D possibly corresponds to TRBD1 (6 bases). Germline V gene lookup returns CDR1 SGHDT and CDR2 YYEEEE. V was shortened by 0 bases and J by 3 bases, with 15 bases between the two germline ends. This CDR3 region has 17 residues. The CDR3, as DNA: TGTGCCAGCAGCTTGGAACGACAGGTTCGGTACACCGGGGAGCTGTTTTTT. It specifies CASSLERQVRYTGELFF.

As concerns this clonotype: One end of the junction does not line up with germline, which may come from a read error. The rearrangement links TRBV27 to TRBJ1-2, with 7 bases lining up with TRBD1. This CDR3 is built from 16 residues. Germline-derived CDR1 and CDR2 are MNHEY and SMNVEV (reference sequence). The CDR3 loop is CANSSHRQGMGLRYTF. CDR3 sequence (DNA): TGTGCCAACAGTTCCCATCGACAGGGAATGGGTCTTCGCTACACCTTC.

This clonotype has more than one count but fewer than ten. This sequence joins TRBV11-3 and TRBJ2-7; D might be TRBD1 or TRBD2, each matching 5 bases. Germline values: CDR1 SGHNT, CDR2 YENEEA. V shed 1 base and J shed 6 bases, with 13 bases lying between them. The CDR3 has 14 residues. CDR3 sequence (DNA): TGTGCCAGCAGCTTAGTTGGGGACGGGGTCGAGCAGTACTTC. This codes for CASSLVGDGVEQYF.

Here the CDR3 DNA reads TGTGCCAGTAGGCCTCAAGGGTGGGCGTCGGGCGAGCAGTACTTC. Protein product: CASRPQGWASGEQYF. The chain carries TRBV19 and TRBJ2-7; the D is unclear. The CDR3 runs 15 residues. The V end was cut by 6 bases, the J end by 6 bases, with 21 bases between. Per germline, CDR1 LNHDA and CDR2 SQIVND (reference sequence).

This clonotype is medium-sized by share. The chain recombines TRBV20-1 with TRBJ2-4, with 7 bases fitting TRBD1. The CDR3 spans 14 residues. V lost 4 bases to trimming and J lost 2 bases; unmatched junction nucleotides: 5. Per the germline V gene, CDR1 is DFQATT and CDR2 is SNEGSKA (reference sequence). The CDR3 region is CSANNRGPKNIQYF. CDR3 DNA sequence: TGCAGTGCTAACAATAGGGGGCCCAAAAACATTCAGTACTTC.

The chain couples TRBV25-1 to TRBJ1-5, with D tentatively TRBD1 (5 bases). V was shortened by 1 base and J by 6 bases, with 7 bases between the two germline ends. CDR3 length: 13 amino acids. The germline gives CDR1 MGHDK, CDR2 SYGVNS. The CDR3 is CASSEFGGQPQHF. The CDR3 nucleotides are TGTGCCAGCAGTGAATTTGGGGGTCAGCCCCAGCATTTT.

This sequence joins TRBV11-3 and TRBJ1-2; D perhaps matches TRBD1 (6 bases). With 4 bases removed from V and 4 bases from J, the gap between germline ends came to 10 bases. The CDR3 has 13 residues. Germline V gene data show CDR1 as SGHNT and CDR2 as YENEEA. CDR3 protein: CASSYLDSYGYTF. In nucleotides, the CDR3 is TGTGCCAGCAGCTATCTGGACAGCTATGGCTACACCTTC.

The V gene is TRBV5-4, the J gene TRBJ2-1; perhaps D is TRBD1 or TRBD2 (5 bases each). CDR3 length equals 15 residues. Germline CDR1 SGHNT, CDR2 YYREEE (reference sequence). Trimming pared 4 bases from V and 3 bases from J, leaving 14 bases between. The chain's CDR3 is CASSGIGTLYNEQFF. The CDR3 DNA reads TGTGCCAGCAGCGGTATAGGGACCCTCTACAATGAGCAGTTCTTC.

The chain employs TRBV6-1 and TRBJ1-1, with D hard to call. The CDR3 is 16 residues long. CDR1 MNHNS and CDR2 SASEGT come from the germline V gene. V was clipped by 0 bases and J by 4 bases, with 15 bases between them. For the CDR3, the DNA is TGTGCCAGCAGTGAAGCGTCGAGGCCTGGGCTCACTGAAGCTTTCTTT. Its translation: CASSEASRPGLTEAFF.

In this sample, this clonotype turned up a few times. V is TRBV4-1 and J is TRBJ1-5; D unresolved. V was clipped by 4 bases and J by 4 bases, with 17 bases between them. The germline gives CDR1 MGHRA, CDR2 YSYEKL. The CDR3 has 16 amino acids. Written as DNA, the CDR3 is TGCGCCAGCAGCCCCCGGACGGGAGTAGGGAATCAGCCCCAGCATTTT. This gives the protein CASSPRTGVGNQPQHF.

This clonotype has only a few counts. V and J are TRBV6-1 and TRBJ1-2; 7 bases are a match to TRBD1. The CDR3 covers 13 residues. The germline CDR1 and CDR2 sequences are MNHNS and SASEGT. V dropped 3 bases and J dropped 6; count of bases not matched to a gene: 4. The DNA for the CDR3 is TGTGCCAGCAGTGAGACAGGGCGGAATGGCTACACCTTC. It codes for CASSETGRNGYTF.

V usage is TRBV30 and J usage is TRBJ1-6; a weak D match, TRBD1 (5 bases). The germline V gene encodes CDR1 GTSNPN and CDR2 SVGIG (reference sequence). Trimming pared 1 base from V and 4 bases from J, leaving 8 bases between. CDR3 length: 14 residues. CDR3 nucleotide sequence: TGTGCCTGGAGTGCGGACATGTATAATTCACCCCTCCACTTT. It encodes CAWSADMYNSPLHF.

This clonotype occurred once. J is TRBJ1-1 and V is TRBV25-1, with a weak D call TRBD1 (5 bases). This CDR3 is 12 amino acids long. The germline gives CDR1 MGHDK, CDR2 SYGVNS. In DNA form, the CDR3 reads TGTGGGTCACTCGGACCAAGGGGAAAAGCTTTCTTT. It specifies CGSLGPRGKAFF.

The chain combines TRBV5-6 with TRBJ1-5; possibly TRBD1 for D (5 bases). The CDR3 totals 12 residues. The germline CDR1 and CDR2 sequences are SGHDT and YYEEEE. Between the trimmed V and J ends, which lost 1 base and 9 bases, there was a span of 8 bases. CDR3: CASSLIGAPQHF. DNA of the CDR3: TGTGCCAGCAGCTTGATTGGGGCGCCCCAGCATTTT.

J is TRBJ2-3 and V is TRBV5-1; possible D gene TRBD2, 7 bases. Germline values: CDR1 SGHRS, CDR2 YFSETQ. This CDR3 is 16 amino acids long. The V end was cut by 4 bases, the J end by 2 bases, with 17 bases between. The CDR3 nucleotides are TGCGCCAGCAGCCAGGAGGGGGGGCGAGTCACAGATACGCAGTATTTT. This encodes CASSQEGGRVTDTQYF.

This clonotype has only a few counts. The chain couples TRBV6-2 or TRBV6-3 to TRBJ2-4; no definite D call. The length of the CDR3 is 12 residues. Trimming removed 0 bases at V and 6 bases at J, with 3 bases between. Germline lookup yields CDR1 MNHEY and CDR2 SVGEGT. As DNA, the CDR3 is TGTGCCAGCAGTTACTCCCGAAACATTCAGTACTTC. Translated, it gives CASSYSRNIQYF.

This clonotype was detected a few times. This chain joins TRBV6-1 and TRBJ1-1; 8 nucleotides line up with TRBD1. Germline trimming cut 4 bases from V and 1 base from J; bases unmatched to any gene: 8. Germline CDR1 MNHNS, CDR2 SASEGT. The CDR3 covers 16 residues. The CDR3 sequence is CASSGTGQRPNTEAFF. CDR3 nucleotide sequence: TGTGCCAGCAGTGGGACAGGGCAGAGACCGAACACTGAAGCTTTCTTT.

This rearrangement joins TRBV20-1 to TRBJ1-2, with D hard to call. The CDR3 has 12 residues. Trimming shortened V by 4 bases and J by 2 bases, and 8 bases separated the two germline ends. Germline V CDR1 and CDR2: DFQATT, SNEGSKA (reference sequence). The CDR3 protein is CSANTDNYGYTF. CDR3 DNA: TGCAGTGCTAACACAGACAACTATGGCTACACCTTC.

This clonotype was observed a few times. The V call is TRBV7-2, the J call TRBJ1-2; 7 bases match TRBD1. CDR3 length: 13 residues. With V trimmed by 6 bases and J by 4 bases, 5 bases remained unmatched. Germline V gene sequence: CDR1 SGHTA, CDR2 FQGNSA. DNA for the CDR3: TGTGCCAGCAGGCAGGGACAGATCTATGGCTACACCTTC. Translated: CASRQGQIYGYTF.

The chain recombines TRBV12-3 or TRBV12-4 with TRBJ2-5, with 11 bases that match TRBD2. The junction had 7 bases not matched to a gene; V was cut back by 7 bases and J by 6 bases. The CDR3 covers 14 residues. CDR3 in amino acids: CASNTLAGGKTQYF. The CDR3 DNA is TGTGCCAGCAACACCCTAGCGGGGGGAAAGACCCAGTACTTC.

Only one count was recorded for this clonotype. The chain links TRBV12-5 to TRBJ2-1; D possibly corresponds to TRBD2 (6 bases). With 7 bases removed from V and 0 bases from J, the gap between germline ends came to 16 bases. CDR1 LGHNT and CDR2 FRNRAP come from the germline V gene. This CDR3 has 16 residues. The CDR3 here is CASARERMSSYNEQFF. The CDR3 DNA reads TGTGCTAGTGCCCGGGAGCGTATGAGCTCCTACAATGAGCAGTTCTTC.

This clonotype was found a few times. The CDR3 DNA follows: TGTGCCAGCAGACTAGCGGGGCACACCGGGGAGCTGTTTTTT. It yields the protein CASRLAGHTGELFF. The V call is TRBV7-2, the J call TRBJ2-2; TRBD2 aligns across 10 bases. This CDR3 has 14 amino acids. The ends lost 6 bases at V and 3 bases at J; junction bases unmatched: 1. Germline V CDR1 and CDR2: SGHTA, FQGNSA.

The chain is built from TRBV20-1 and TRBJ1-1; TRBD1 agrees at 7 bases. Germline V gene data show CDR1 as DFQATT and CDR2 as SNEGSKA (reference sequence). J lost 0 bases, V lost 7 bases, and 5 bases had no gene match. The CDR3 runs to 13 residues. The CDR3 reads CSVRGQMNTEAFF. Here the CDR3 DNA reads TGCAGTGTTAGGGGGCAGATGAACACTGAAGCTTTCTTT.

The rearrangement links TRBV21-1 to TRBJ2-3; the table calls TRBD2, which could not be checked here. TRBV21-1 is given as a pseudogene. This CDR3 comprises 17 residues. The CDR3 DNA sequence: TGTGCCAGCAGCCCTCGGACTAGCGAGGGGGGAACAGATACGCAGTATTTT. Its translation: CASSPRTSEGGTDTQYF.

This clonotype showed up just a few times. The J gene is TRBJ2-7, the V gene TRBV12-5; the match to TRBD1 covers 11 bases. The germline V gene has CDR1 LGHNT and CDR2 FRNRAP. The CDR3 contains 14 residues. V was clipped by 7 bases and J by 2 bases; unmatched bases: 4. CDR3 sequence reads: CASDPGQGAYEQYF. The CDR3 DNA reads TGTGCTAGTGATCCGGGACAGGGGGCCTACGAGCAGTACTTC.

V is TRBV6-1 and J is TRBJ1-1; TRBD1 agrees at 12 bases. V lost 5 bases, J lost 1 base, and 8 bases stayed unmatched. The length of the CDR3 is 17 residues. The germline V gene has CDR1 MNHNS and CDR2 SASEGT. The CDR3 sequence: CASSPPGQGASNTEAFF. CDR3 nucleotide sequence: TGTGCCAGCAGTCCACCGGGACAGGGGGCGTCGAACACTGAAGCTTTCTTT.

V gene TRBV6-1 combines with J gene TRBJ2-1, with 8 bases matching TRBD2. Germline assignment: CDR1 MNHNS and CDR2 SASEGT. CDR3 length: 14 amino acids. With 6 bases clipped from V and 6 bases from J, the junction kept 7 bases outside the gene matches. CDR3 coding DNA: TGTGCCAGCAGAGGACTAGCAGAAAGCAATGAGCAGTTCTTC. Translating gives CASRGLAESNEQFF.